Below, 16 T cell receptor beta chains from the same sample are listed, as sequenced in a study of radiation and T cells in renal cell carcinoma. Clones were sequenced by immunoSEQ multiplex PCR, and TCRdb holds only the in-frame ones, with some missing. The sample includes roughly 100,000 clones, approximately 80% of them seen just once. Time point meaning: baseline pretreatment blood. Sample treatment: 15 Gy SBRT to primary tumor, nephrectomy 4 weeks later. The source was blood, collected from a patient whose treatment included radiotherapy and nephrectomy. Receptors originate from a man aged 60 to 69 with renal cell carcinoma.

V usage is TRBV19 and J usage is TRBJ2-1; maybe TRBD1 (6 bases). This CDR3 has 11 amino acids. The V gene's germline CDR1 is LNHDA and CDR2 SQIVND (reference sequence). Deletions cut 9 bases from V and 9 bases from J, with 12 bases between. CDR3 loop: CASRIRGEQFF. CDR3 sequence (DNA): TGTGCCAGCCGTATCAGGGGTGAGCAGTTCTTC.

CDR3 in amino acids: CASRVRGGTGELFF. CDR3 sequence (DNA): TGTGCCAGCAGAGTCAGGGGTGGCACCGGGGAGCTGTTTTTT. V usage is TRBV7-2 and J usage is TRBJ2-2; a weak D match, TRBD1 (6 bases). The CDR3 sequence is 14 residues long. Trimming stripped 6 bases from V and 4 bases from J, with 12 bases between. The germline V gene has CDR1 SGHTA and CDR2 FQGNSA.

CDR3 DNA sequence: TGTGCCAGTAGCCAAACAGGGAACACTGAAGCTTTCTTT. Its protein product is CASSQTGNTEAFF. The J gene is TRBJ1-1, the V gene TRBV19; possibly TRBD1 for D (5 bases). The CDR3 contains 13 residues. V dropped 6 bases and J dropped 1 base, with 9 bases sitting between them. Germline CDR1 reads LNHDA; CDR2 reads SQIVND (reference sequence). The complete variable domain, with remaining parts taken from reference TRBV19 and TRBJ1-1, reads DGGITQSPKYLFRKEGQNVTLSCEQNLNHDAMYWYRQDPGQGLRLIYYSQIVNDFQKGDIAEGYSVSREKKESFPLTVTSAQKNPTAFYLCASSQTGNTEAFFGQGTRLTVV.

The chain links TRBV11-3 to TRBJ2-1, with D possibly being TRBD2 (6 bases). CDR1 SGHNT and CDR2 YENEEA come from the germline V gene. V was shortened by 5 bases and J by 4 bases, with 15 bases between the two germline ends. This CDR3 spans 15 amino acids. The CDR3 region has the DNA TGTGCCAGCAGCCCCCTGTCCGGGAGATACAATGAGCAGTTCTTC. Protein product: CASSPLSGRYNEQFF.

This sequence joins TRBV19 and TRBJ1-5; D is undetermined. CDR3 length: 13 amino acids. Germline CDR1 reads LNHDA; CDR2 reads SQIVND (reference sequence). Trimming pared 1 base from V and 7 bases from J, leaving 8 bases between. The CDR3 DNA reads as TGTGCCAGTAGTATAGCCCAACAGCAGCCCCAGCATTTT. Its translation: CASSIAQQQPQHF.

In DNA, the CDR3 is TGTGCCAGCAGTGATTCAAGGGAGGGTGAAAAACTGTTTTTT. This sequence encodes CASSDSREGEKLFF. The gene calls are TRBV6-1 and TRBJ1-4, with D hard to call. Looked up from germline, CDR1 is MNHNS and CDR2 is SASEGT. This CDR3 contains 14 residues. Between the trimmed V and J ends, which lost 3 bases and 7 bases, there was a span of 12 bases.

This chain joins TRBV6-5 and TRBJ2-7; perhaps TRBD2 as D (6 bases). CDR1 is MNHEY and CDR2 is SVGAGI in the germline V gene. This CDR3 region has 15 residues. Trimming took off 6 bases at V and 4 bases at J, with 19 bases between the two ends. The CDR3 is CASSGRERNVYEQYF. The CDR3 nucleotides are TGTGCCAGCAGCGGGCGGGAACGAAATGTTTACGAGCAGTACTTC.

The count of this clone is one. The genes are TRBV2 and TRBJ2-4; 12 bases map to TRBD2. Losses at the gene ends were 4 bases for V and 5 bases for J; bases not matched to a gene: 6. The CDR3 spans 16 residues. The germline V gene encodes CDR1 SNHLY and CDR2 FYNNEI. CDR3 protein: CASSVPTSGSENIQYF. The CDR3 DNA reads as TGTGCCAGCAGTGTCCCGACTAGCGGGAGTGAAAACATTCAGTACTTC.

V gene TRBV29-1 combines with J gene TRBJ2-7; D unclear. Germline CDR1 is SQVTM and CDR2 is ANQGSEA. The CDR3 sequence is 13 residues long. Trimming stripped 2 bases from V and 4 bases from J, with 12 bases between. DNA of the CDR3: TGCAGCGTTGAAAATCCCCGATCATACGAGCAGTACTTC. Protein: CSVENPRSYEQYF.

V and J are TRBV2 and TRBJ1-4, with TRBD1 matching over 7 bases. This CDR3 region has 14 residues. V shed 6 bases and J 5 bases; nucleotides not matched to a gene: 6. CDR1 SNHLY and CDR2 FYNNEI come from the germline V gene. Here the CDR3 DNA reads TGTGCCAGCAGAAGACAGGGCCTAAATGAAAAACTGTTTTTT. Translation gives CASRRQGLNEKLFF. Full variable domain (missing parts from reference TRBV2 and TRBJ1-4): EPEVTQTPSHQVTQMGQEVILRCVPISNHLYFYWYRQILGQKVEFLVSFYNNEISEKSEIFDDQFSVERPDGSNFTLKIRSTKLEDSAMYFCASRRQGLNEKLFFGSGTQLSVL.

This clone appeared a few times. The chain recombines TRBV28 with TRBJ1-3; D is unresolved. Germline V gene lookup returns CDR1 MDHEN and CDR2 SYDVKM. CDR3 length equals 14 residues. Trimming shortened V by 3 bases and J by 3 bases, and 9 bases separated the two germline ends. Here the CDR3 reads CASSLVRGGNTIYF. The CDR3 DNA reads as TGTGCCAGCAGTTTGGTCCGGGGTGGAAACACCATATATTTT. The variable domain in full, with the rest retrieved from reference TRBV28 and TRBJ1-3, is DVKVTQSSRYLVKRTGEKVFLECVQDMDHENMFWYRQDPGLGLRLIYFSYDVKMKEKGDIPEGYSVSREKKERFSLILESASTNQTSMYLCASSLVRGGNTIYFGEGSWLTVV.

The V gene is TRBV19, the J gene TRBJ1-2; TRBD1 is a possible D gene (5 bases). This CDR3 has 14 amino acids. The germline V gene has CDR1 LNHDA and CDR2 SQIVND (reference sequence). Trimming removed 8 bases from V and 3 bases from J, with 16 bases in between. CDR3 DNA sequence: TGTGCCAGTGTCGGGGGGGTTGGTCACTATGGCTACACCTTC. Amino acids: CASVGGVGHYGYTF.

The gene calls are TRBV7-2 and TRBJ1-3; no firm D call. Germline CDR1 is SGHTA and CDR2 is FQGNSA. The V gene lost 1 base and the J gene lost 5 bases, with 3 bases spanning the gap. The CDR3 is 12 residues long. CDR3 coding DNA: TGTGCCAGCAGCTTAGACCGAAACACCATATATTTT. Amino acid sequence: CASSLDRNTIYF.

V and J are TRBV19 and TRBJ1-3; D ambiguous. Germline CDR1 and CDR2: LNHDA and SQIVND (reference sequence). V lost 5 bases to trimming and J lost 6 bases, with 17 bases between them. The CDR3 has 15 amino acids. The CDR3 region is CASSSSALWENTIYF. The CDR3 DNA sequence: TGTGCCAGTAGTTCCTCGGCCCTCTGGGAAAACACCATATATTTT.

The chain is built from TRBV6-1 and TRBJ1-1; D is unclear. The CDR3 spans 13 residues. Germline lookup yields CDR1 MNHNS and CDR2 SASEGT. V lost 7 bases, J lost 1 base, and 10 bases lay in between. The CDR3 region is CASTLDRNTEAFF. CDR3 nucleotide sequence: TGTGCCAGCACTCTTGACCGGAACACTGAAGCTTTCTTT.

This clone occurred once. The rearrangement links TRBV7-8 to TRBJ1-2; D is ambiguous. V was clipped by 4 bases and J by 4 bases, with 16 bases between them. This CDR3 is 15 amino acids long. Germline V CDR1 and CDR2: SGHVS, FQNEAQ. The CDR3 spells CASSSLRERIYGYTF. In DNA, the CDR3 is TGTGCCAGCAGCTCCCTGAGGGAGAGGATCTATGGCTACACCTTC.